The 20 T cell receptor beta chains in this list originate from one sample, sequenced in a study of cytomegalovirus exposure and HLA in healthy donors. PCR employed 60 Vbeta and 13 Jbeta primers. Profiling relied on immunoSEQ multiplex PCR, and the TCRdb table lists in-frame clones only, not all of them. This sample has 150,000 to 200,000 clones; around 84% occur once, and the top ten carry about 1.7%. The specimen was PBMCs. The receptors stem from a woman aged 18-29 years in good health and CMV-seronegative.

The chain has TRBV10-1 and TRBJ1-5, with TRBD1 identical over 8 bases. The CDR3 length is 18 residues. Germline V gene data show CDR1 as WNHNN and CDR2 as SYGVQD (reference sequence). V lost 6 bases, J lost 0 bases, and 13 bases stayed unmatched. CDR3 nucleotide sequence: TGCGCCAGCAGCATGGACAGGGAAAGGGGATATAGCAATCAGCCCCAGCATTTT. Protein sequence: CASSMDRERGYSNQPQHF.

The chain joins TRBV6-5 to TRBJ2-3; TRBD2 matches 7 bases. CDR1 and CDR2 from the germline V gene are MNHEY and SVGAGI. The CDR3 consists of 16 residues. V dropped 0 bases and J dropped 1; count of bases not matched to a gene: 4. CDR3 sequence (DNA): TGTGCCAGCAGTTACTCCGGGGCGGGGGGCACAGATACGCAGTATTTT. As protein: CASSYSGAGGTDTQYF.

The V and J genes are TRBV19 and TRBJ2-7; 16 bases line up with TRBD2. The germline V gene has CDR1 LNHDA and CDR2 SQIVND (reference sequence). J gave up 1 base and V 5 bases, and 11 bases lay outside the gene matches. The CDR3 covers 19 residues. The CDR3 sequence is CASSAQGPGLAGGSYEQYF. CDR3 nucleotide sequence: TGTGCCAGTAGTGCACAGGGCCCGGGACTAGCGGGAGGGTCCTACGAGCAGTACTTC.

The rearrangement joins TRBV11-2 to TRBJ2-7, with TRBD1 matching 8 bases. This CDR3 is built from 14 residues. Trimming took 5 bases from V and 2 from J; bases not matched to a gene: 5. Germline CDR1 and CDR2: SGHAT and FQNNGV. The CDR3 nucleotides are TGTGCCAGCAGCCCGACAGGGGCCGCCTACGAGCAGTACTTC. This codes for CASSPTGAAYEQYF.

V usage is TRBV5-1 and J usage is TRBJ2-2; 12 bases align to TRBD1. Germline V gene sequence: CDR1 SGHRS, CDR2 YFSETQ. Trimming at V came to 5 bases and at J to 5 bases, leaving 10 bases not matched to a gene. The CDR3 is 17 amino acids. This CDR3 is CASRPGTGGISTGELFF. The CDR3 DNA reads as TGCGCCAGCAGACCCGGGACAGGGGGCATTTCGACCGGGGAGCTGTTTTTT.

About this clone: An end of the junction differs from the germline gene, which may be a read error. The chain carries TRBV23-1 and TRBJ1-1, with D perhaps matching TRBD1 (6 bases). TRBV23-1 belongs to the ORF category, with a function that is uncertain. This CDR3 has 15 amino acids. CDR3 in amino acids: CASSQSGRGNSEAFF. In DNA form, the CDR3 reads TGCGCCAGCAGTCAATCGGGCAGGGGAAACAGTGAAGCTTTCTTT.

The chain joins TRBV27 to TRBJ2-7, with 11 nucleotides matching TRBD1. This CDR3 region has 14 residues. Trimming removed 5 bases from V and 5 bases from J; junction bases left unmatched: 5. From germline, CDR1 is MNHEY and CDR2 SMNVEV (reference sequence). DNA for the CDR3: TGTGCCAGCAGTCAAGGGACAGGGGGAAACGAGCAGTACTTC. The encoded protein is CASSQGTGGNEQYF.

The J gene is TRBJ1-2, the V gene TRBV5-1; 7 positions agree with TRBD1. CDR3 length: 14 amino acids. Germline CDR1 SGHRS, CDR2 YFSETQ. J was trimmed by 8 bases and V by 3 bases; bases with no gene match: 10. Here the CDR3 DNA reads TGCGCCAGCAGCTGGATAACAGGGGAGGAGGGCTACACCTTC. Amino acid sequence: CASSWITGEEGYTF.

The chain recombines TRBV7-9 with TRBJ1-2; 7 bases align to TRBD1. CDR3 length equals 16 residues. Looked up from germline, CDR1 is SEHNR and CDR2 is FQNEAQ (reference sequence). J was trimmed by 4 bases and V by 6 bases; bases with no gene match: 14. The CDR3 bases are TGTGCCAGCAGTTTACTAGATAACAGGGGTTCCTATGGCTACACCTTC. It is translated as CASSLLDNRGSYGYTF.

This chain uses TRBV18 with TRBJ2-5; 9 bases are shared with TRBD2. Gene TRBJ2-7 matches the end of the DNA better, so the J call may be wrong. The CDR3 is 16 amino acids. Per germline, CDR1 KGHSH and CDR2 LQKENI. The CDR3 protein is CASSPLLAGNSYEQYF. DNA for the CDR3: TGTGCCAGCTCACCCCTTCTAGCGGGGAACTCCTACGAGCAGTACTTC.

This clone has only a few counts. The DNA of the CDR3 is TGTGCCAGCAGTTACTCAGGCGGGGTCGTATACGAGCAGTACTTC. It is translated as CASSYSGGVVYEQYF. This chain links TRBV6-6 with TRBJ2-5, with D perhaps matching TRBD2 (6 bases). TRBJ2-7 explains the end of the DNA better; the J call may be wrong. Germline assignment: CDR1 MNHNY and CDR2 SVGAGI (reference sequence). The CDR3 has 15 amino acids.

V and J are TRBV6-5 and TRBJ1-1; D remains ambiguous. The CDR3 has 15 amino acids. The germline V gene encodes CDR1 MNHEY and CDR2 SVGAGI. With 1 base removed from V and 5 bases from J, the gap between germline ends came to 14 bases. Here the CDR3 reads CASSYYGIRRTEAFF. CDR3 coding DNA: TGTGCCAGCAGTTACTACGGGATCAGGAGGACTGAAGCTTTCTTT.

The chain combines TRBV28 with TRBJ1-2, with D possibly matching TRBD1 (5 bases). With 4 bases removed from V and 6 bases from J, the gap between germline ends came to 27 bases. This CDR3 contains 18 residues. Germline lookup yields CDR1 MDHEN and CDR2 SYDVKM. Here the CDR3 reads CASSSGLIGGFKPHGYTF. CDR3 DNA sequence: TGTGCCAGCAGTTCCGGGCTTATTGGGGGGTTCAAACCCCATGGCTACACCTTC.

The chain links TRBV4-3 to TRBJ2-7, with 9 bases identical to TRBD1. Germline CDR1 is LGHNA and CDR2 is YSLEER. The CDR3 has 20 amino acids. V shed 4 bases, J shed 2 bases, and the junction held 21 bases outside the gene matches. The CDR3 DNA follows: TGCGCCAGCAGCCCCCCACCAGGGACAGGGCTCAGCGGATTAACCTACGAGCAGTACTTC. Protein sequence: CASSPPPGTGLSGLTYEQYF.

CDR3 loop: CASSPDRGQYF. CDR3 bases: TGTGCCAGCTCACCGGACAGGGGCCAGTATTTT. The J gene is TRBJ2-3, the V gene TRBV18; the match to TRBD1 covers 9 bases. J was trimmed by 12 bases and V by 3 bases; bases with no gene match: 1. This CDR3 has 11 residues. Per germline, CDR1 KGHSH and CDR2 LQKENI.

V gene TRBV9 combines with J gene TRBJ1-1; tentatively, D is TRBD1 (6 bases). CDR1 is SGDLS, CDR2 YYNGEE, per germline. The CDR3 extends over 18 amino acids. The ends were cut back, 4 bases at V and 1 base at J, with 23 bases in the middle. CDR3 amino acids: CASSNRAGQGTTNTEAFF. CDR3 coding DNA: TGTGCCAGCAGCAACCGAGCGGGACAAGGAACCACGAACACTGAAGCTTTCTTT.

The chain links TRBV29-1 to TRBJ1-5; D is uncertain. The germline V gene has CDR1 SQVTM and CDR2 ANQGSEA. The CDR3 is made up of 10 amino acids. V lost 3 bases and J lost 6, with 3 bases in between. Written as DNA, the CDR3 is TGCAGCGTTGACGTTCAGCCCCAGCATTTT. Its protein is CSVDVQPQHF.

In DNA form, the CDR3 reads TGTGCCAGCAGCAATTCACTAGCGGGAGGGGACACCGGGGAGCTGTTTTTT. It is translated as CASSNSLAGGDTGELFF. V is TRBV13 and J is TRBJ2-2; 13 nucleotides match TRBD2. The J segment lost 3 bases and the V segment lost 5 bases, leaving 6 bases of the junction unmatched. Germline V CDR1 and CDR2: PRHDT, FYEKMQ (reference sequence). This CDR3 region has 17 residues.

The CDR3 here is CASSVLAGAYNEQFF. CDR3 sequence (DNA): TGTGCCAGCAGTGTTCTAGCGGGAGCCTACAATGAGCAGTTCTTC. This sequence joins TRBV2 and TRBJ2-1, with 10 bases that match TRBD2. The V gene's germline CDR1 is SNHLY and CDR2 FYNNEI. This CDR3 has 15 amino acids. The V segment lost 4 bases and the J segment 2 bases; nucleotides outside the gene matches: 2.

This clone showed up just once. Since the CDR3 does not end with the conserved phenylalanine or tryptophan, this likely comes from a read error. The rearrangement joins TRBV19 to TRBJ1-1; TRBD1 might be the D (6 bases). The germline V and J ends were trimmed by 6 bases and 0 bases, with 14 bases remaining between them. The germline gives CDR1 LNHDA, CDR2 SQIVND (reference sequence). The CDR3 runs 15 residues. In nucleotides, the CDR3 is TGTGCCAGTAGGAAAAAGGACAGCATGAACACTGAAGCTTTCCTT. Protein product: CASRKKDSMNTEAFL.